This is a list of T cell receptor beta chains from one sample in a study of T cell responses to AZD1222 COVID-19 vaccine. Some clones are missing from TCRdb's copy, which holds only in-frame ones; the method was immunoSEQ multiplex PCR. The sample carries approximately 130,000 clones, 70% to 90% recorded once. The sequenced sample was peripheral blood, obtained 28 days after the second AZD1222 dose. These receptors all stem from an adult who received the AZD1222 COVID-19 vaccine. CDR3s include the opening cysteine and the closing phenylalanine or tryptophan. A D gene is named only where the DNA matches it firmly. Rows give clone size only sometimes, using once, few, many, or a class for an expanded clone.

CDR3nt: TGTGCCAGCCAGCAGGGATCCTACAATGAGCAGTTCTTC
CDR3aa: CASQQGSYNEQFF
v_gene: TRBV6-5
abundance: .
d_gene: .
j_gene: TRBJ2-1

CDR3nt: TGTGCCAGCAGTCGGATGGGGACAGGCGGTGCCTCCTATGGCTACACCTTC
CDR3aa: CASSRMGTGGASYGYTF
v_gene: TRBV6-6
abundance: .
d_gene: TRBD1
j_gene: TRBJ1-2

CDR3nt: TGTGCCAGCAGTGCTGGATCCTCTGGGGCCAACGTCCTGACTTTC
CDR3aa: CASSAGSSGANVLTF
v_gene: TRBV25-1
abundance: .
d_gene: .
j_gene: TRBJ2-6

CDR3nt: TGTGCCAGCAGTTCAACCTACAATGAGCAGTTCTTC
CDR3aa: CASSSTYNEQFF
v_gene: TRBV6-5
abundance: once
d_gene: .
j_gene: TRBJ2-1

CDR3nt: TGTGCCAGTACACTACAGGGGAGTGGCAACACCATATATTTT
CDR3aa: CASTLQGSGNTIYF
v_gene: TRBV19
abundance: few
d_gene: TRBD1
j_gene: TRBJ1-3

CDR3nt: TGTGCCAGCAGCCGACAGGGGGCGAGCACCGGGGAGCTGTTTTTT
CDR3aa: CASSRQGASTGELFF
v_gene: TRBV3-1/TRBV3-2
abundance: .
d_gene: TRBD1
j_gene: TRBJ2-2

CDR3nt: TGTGCCATCAGTGAGTCGACTAGCGGGAGCTCAGATACGCAGTATTTT
CDR3aa: CAISESTSGSSDTQYF
v_gene: TRBV10-3
abundance: .
d_gene: TRBD2
j_gene: TRBJ2-3

CDR3nt: TGCGCCAGCAGTGAGGACGCGAGCTCTGGAAACACCATATATTTT
CDR3aa: CASSEDASSGNTIYF
v_gene: TRBV10-1
abundance: .
d_gene: .
j_gene: TRBJ1-3

CDR3nt: TGTGCCAGCAGCCCAGTCCAGGGACCCAATGAGCAGTTCTTC
CDR3aa: CASSPVQGPNEQFF
v_gene: TRBV11-2
abundance: .
d_gene: .
j_gene: TRBJ2-1

CDR3nt: TGCGCCAGCAGCTTGGACCCCAGCGCCGGATACAATGAGCAGTTCTTC
CDR3aa: CASSLDPSAGYNEQFF
v_gene: TRBV5-1
abundance: .
d_gene: .
j_gene: TRBJ2-1

CDR3nt: TGTGCCAGCAGCCGAGGTGGGGGTTTGAACACTGAAGCTTTCTTT
CDR3aa: CASSRGGGLNTEAFF
v_gene: TRBV5-4
abundance: .
d_gene: .
j_gene: TRBJ1-1

CDR3nt: TGTGCCAGCAGTTACTTAGGGTATGACTATGGCTACACCTTC
CDR3aa: CASSYLGYDYGYTF
v_gene: TRBV6-6
abundance: once
d_gene: .
j_gene: TRBJ1-2

CDR3nt: TGTGCCAGCAGTGAGGATCGATATAGCAATCAGCCCCAGCATTTT
CDR3aa: CASSEDRYSNQPQHF
v_gene: TRBV6-1
abundance: .
d_gene: .
j_gene: TRBJ1-5

CDR3nt: TGTGCCAGCAGCCAGGGGAGCTCCTACGAGCAGTACTTC
CDR3aa: CASSQGSSYEQYF
v_gene: TRBV7-9
abundance: .
d_gene: .
j_gene: TRBJ2-7

CDR3nt: TGTGCCAGCTCACTAGCGGGATTCAGCTCCTACGAGCAGTACTTC
CDR3aa: CASSLAGFSSYEQYF
v_gene: TRBV18
abundance: .
d_gene: TRBD2
j_gene: TRBJ2-7

CDR3nt: TGCGCCAGCAGCCAAGATGAATTGAGGGGGACGTATGGCTACACCTTC
CDR3aa: CASSQDELRGTYGYTF
v_gene: TRBV4-3
abundance: .
d_gene: .
j_gene: TRBJ1-2

CDR3nt: TGTGCCAGCAGCCCGGGGACCGGCAATCAGCCCCAGCATTTT
CDR3aa: CASSPGTGNQPQHF
v_gene: TRBV3-1/TRBV3-2
abundance: .
d_gene: .
j_gene: TRBJ1-5

CDR3nt: TGTGCCAGCAGTTTGACAGGGGGGTGGGACGAGCAGTACTTC
CDR3aa: CASSLTGGWDEQYF
v_gene: TRBV28
abundance: few
d_gene: TRBD1
j_gene: TRBJ2-7

CDR3nt: TGTGCGAGTAGTTCGGCACCGCAATCCTACAATGAGCAGTTCTTC
CDR3aa: CASSSAPQSYNEQFF
v_gene: TRBV6-5
abundance: .
d_gene: .
j_gene: TRBJ2-1

CDR3nt: TGTGCCAGCAGCTTCACAGGGCTAACGAACACCGGGGAGCTGTTTTTT
CDR3aa: CASSFTGLTNTGELFF
v_gene: TRBV5-8
abundance: few
d_gene: .
j_gene: TRBJ2-2

CDR3nt: TGTGCCAGCTCACCACCGGGACACCAGAACACTGAAGCTTTCTTT
CDR3aa: CASSPPGHQNTEAFF
v_gene: TRBV18
abundance: .
d_gene: .
j_gene: TRBJ1-1

CDR3nt: TGTGCCAGCTCACCTGCCGGGACAGGGGTTAACTATGGCTACACCTTC
CDR3aa: CASSPAGTGVNYGYTF
v_gene: TRBV18
abundance: .
d_gene: TRBD1
j_gene: TRBJ1-2

CDR3nt: TGTGCTGCCCGGAGGAACACCGGGGAGCTGTTTTTT
CDR3aa: CAARRNTGELFF
v_gene: TRBV6-5
abundance: .
d_gene: .
j_gene: TRBJ2-2

CDR3nt: TGTGCCAGCAGTGAGCCCAGGGATGGTGACACTGAAGCTTTCTTT
CDR3aa: CASSEPRDGDTEAFF
v_gene: TRBV25-1
abundance: .
d_gene: .
j_gene: TRBJ1-1

CDR3nt: TGTGCCAGTAGTTTTAGGCATAGCAATCAGCCCCAGCATTTT
CDR3aa: CASSFRHSNQPQHF
v_gene: TRBV19
abundance: .
d_gene: .
j_gene: TRBJ1-5

CDR3nt: TGTGCCAGCAGTGACCTAGCAACTGCCGGGGAGCTGTTTTTT
CDR3aa: CASSDLATAGELFF
v_gene: TRBV6-4
abundance: .
d_gene: .
j_gene: TRBJ2-2

CDR3nt: TGTGCCAGCTCACCACAGGGATTCAATTCACCCCTCCACTTT
CDR3aa: CASSPQGFNSPLHF
v_gene: TRBV18
abundance: .
d_gene: .
j_gene: TRBJ1-6

CDR3nt: TGTGCCAGCAGTTACGGAGGGGCAGTGAACTATGGCTACACCTTC
CDR3aa: CASSYGGAVNYGYTF
v_gene: TRBV6-5
abundance: .
d_gene: .
j_gene: TRBJ1-2

CDR3nt: TGTGCCAGCAAGGCCGGGGGGAATGAGCAGTTCTTC
CDR3aa: CASKAGGNEQFF
v_gene: TRBV6-5
abundance: once
d_gene: TRBD2
j_gene: TRBJ2-1

CDR3nt: TGCGCCAGCAGCCAAGGGCAGGGGGCGCATCATGGCTACACCTTC
CDR3aa: CASSQGQGAHHGYTF
v_gene: TRBV4-1
abundance: .
d_gene: TRBD1
j_gene: TRBJ1-2

CDR3nt: TGTGCCAGCAGCTTAGTTGCTAGCGGGACCTACAATGAGCAGTTCTTC
CDR3aa: CASSLVASGTYNEQFF
v_gene: TRBV7-2
abundance: .
d_gene: TRBD2
j_gene: TRBJ2-1

CDR3nt: TGTGCCAGCAGCCACCCTGGGGGCAGGGGCCCCTCGAACACCGGGGAGCTGTTTTTT
CDR3aa: CASSHPGGRGPSNTGELFF
v_gene: TRBV4-2
abundance: .
d_gene: .
j_gene: TRBJ2-2

CDR3nt: TGTGCCAGCAGCCGGAGAGGGGGACAGATGAACACCGGGGAGCTGTTTTTT
CDR3aa: CASSRRGGQMNTGELFF
v_gene: TRBV5-8
abundance: .
d_gene: TRBD1
j_gene: TRBJ2-2

CDR3nt: TGTGCCAGCAGGCCCTCCGGGGGTGACTATGGCTACACCTTC
CDR3aa: CASRPSGGDYGYTF
v_gene: TRBV6-5
abundance: .
d_gene: .
j_gene: TRBJ1-2